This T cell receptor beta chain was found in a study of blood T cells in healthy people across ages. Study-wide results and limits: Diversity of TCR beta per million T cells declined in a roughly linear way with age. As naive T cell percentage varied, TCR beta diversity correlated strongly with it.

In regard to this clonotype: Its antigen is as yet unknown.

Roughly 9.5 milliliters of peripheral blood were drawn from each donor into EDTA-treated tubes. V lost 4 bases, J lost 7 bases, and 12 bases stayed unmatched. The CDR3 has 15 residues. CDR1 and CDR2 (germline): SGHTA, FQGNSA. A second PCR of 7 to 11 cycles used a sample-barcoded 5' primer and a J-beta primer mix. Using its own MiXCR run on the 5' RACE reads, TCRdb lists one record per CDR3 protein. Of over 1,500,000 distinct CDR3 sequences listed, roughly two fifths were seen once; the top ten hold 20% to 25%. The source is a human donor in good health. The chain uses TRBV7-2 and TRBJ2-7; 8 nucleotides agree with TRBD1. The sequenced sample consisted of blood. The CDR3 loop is CASSYTGTGTPEQYF. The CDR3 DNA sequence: TGTGCCAGCAGCTACACCGGGACAGGAACCCCAGAGCAGTACTTC.